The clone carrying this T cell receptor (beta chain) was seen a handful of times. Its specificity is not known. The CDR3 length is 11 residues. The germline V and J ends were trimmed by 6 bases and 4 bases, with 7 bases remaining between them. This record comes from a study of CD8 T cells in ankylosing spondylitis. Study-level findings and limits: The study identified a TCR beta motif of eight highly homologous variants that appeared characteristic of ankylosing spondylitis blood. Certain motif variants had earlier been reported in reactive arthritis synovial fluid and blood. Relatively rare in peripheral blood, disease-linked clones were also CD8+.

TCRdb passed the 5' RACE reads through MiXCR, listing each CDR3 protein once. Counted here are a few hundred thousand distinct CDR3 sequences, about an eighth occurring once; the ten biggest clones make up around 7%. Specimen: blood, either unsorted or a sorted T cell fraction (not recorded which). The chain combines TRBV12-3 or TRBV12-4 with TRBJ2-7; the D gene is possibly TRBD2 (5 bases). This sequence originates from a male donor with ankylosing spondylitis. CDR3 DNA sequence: TGTGCCAGCAGCCGAGGGTACGAGCAGTACGTC. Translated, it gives CASSRGYEQYV.